This TCR beta chain was found in a study of cytomegalovirus exposure and HLA in healthy donors. Study-wide findings and caveats: Later analysis identified a missense DCLRE1C variant that was linked to TCR beta V- and J-gene trimming.

Germline loops: CDR1 MNHNS, CDR2 SASEGT. This CDR3 has 14 amino acids. V dropped 2 bases and J dropped 7 bases, with 15 bases sitting between them. In nominal health when sampled, donors likely had unrecorded immune exposures nonetheless. As for this clone: Its specificity is unknown.

This PCR relied on a set of 60 Vbeta primers and 13 Jbeta primers. Original processing notes: An analysis performed later counted 60 million to 90 million unique TCR beta chains (around 11 million of them shared). Generated by immunoSEQ multiplex PCR, the TCRdb table keeps only in-frame clones and is missing some. Clonal size and the V and J genes are those of that table, whereas D and trimming came from the DNA. The data show approximately 130,000 clones, with 70% to 80% seen just once and approximately 2.9% held by the top ten. The sequence derives from a human donor in good health. Sequencing used PBMCs. This chain joins TRBV6-1 and TRBJ2-7; maybe TRBD1 (6 bases). CDR3 bases: TGTGCCAGCAGTGAAAATACAGGGTTCAGTGAGCAGTACTTC. This translates into CASSENTGFSEQYF.